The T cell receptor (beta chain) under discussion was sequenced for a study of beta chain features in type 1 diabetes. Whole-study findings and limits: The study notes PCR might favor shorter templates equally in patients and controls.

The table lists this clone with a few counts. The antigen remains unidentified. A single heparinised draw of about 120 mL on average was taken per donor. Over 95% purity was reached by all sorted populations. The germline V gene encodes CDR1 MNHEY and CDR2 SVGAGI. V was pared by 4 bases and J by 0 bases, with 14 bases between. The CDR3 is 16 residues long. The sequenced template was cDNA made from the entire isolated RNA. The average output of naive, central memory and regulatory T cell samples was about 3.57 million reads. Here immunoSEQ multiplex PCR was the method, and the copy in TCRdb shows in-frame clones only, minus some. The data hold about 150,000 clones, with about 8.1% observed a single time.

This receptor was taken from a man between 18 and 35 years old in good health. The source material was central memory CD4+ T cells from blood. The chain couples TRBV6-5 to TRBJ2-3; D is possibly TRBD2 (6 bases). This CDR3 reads CASSFLTAGSTDTQYF. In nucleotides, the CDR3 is TGTGCCAGCAGTTTCCTTACCGCGGGAAGCACAGATACGCAGTATTTT.